This T cell receptor beta chain was found in a study of blood T cell repertoires in COVID-19 (dated by TCRdb to the early 2020s). For the wider study: Collaborator samples came from the United States, Italy and Spain and covered acute and convalescent phases of COVID-19. The material from the prospective study consisted of cDNA or gDNA derived from T cells, B-cell-depleted T cells, or PBMCs. Subjects who had been exposed to COVID-19, were actively infected with it, or had recovered from it provided the deeply sampled blood TCRbeta repertoires that made up the dataset. The repertoires were released in a freely available public database meant as a resource for research on the immune response to SARS-CoV-2. Samples came from the ongoing ImmuneRACE study (first 160 participants) plus 1,254 subjects from 6 global collaborators. Sample metadata almost always included a de-identified subject ID, COVID-19 status, age in years and sex. HLA class I and class II types, where available, came from metadata supplied by the sample provider rather than from assay-based typing.

Measured from the cysteine to the phenylalanine, the CDR3 is 12 residues long. Kept here is only the CDR3 DNA, which spans 36 bases and is read in frame from base 1. The germline V gene sets CDR1 to KGHSH and CDR2 to LQKENI. Trimming at the junction amounts to 6 bases on V and 1 base on J, and the germline ends lie 7 bases apart. TCRbeta CDR3 regions were amplified from genomic DNA by means of the immunoSEQ Assay, a bias-controlled multiplex PCR. Processing in the source paper ran as follows. The number of nucleated cells in each sample was estimated by amplification of reference gene primers within the assay. To quantify the absolute abundance of each unique TCRbeta CDR3 rearrangement, sequence reads were collapsed and filtered. For each sample, productive Simpson clonality was calculated as the square root of Simpson's diversity index over productive rearrangements. TCRdb holds this immuneACCESS table with in-frame rearrangements only. Some clones are missing; in checked studies, unresolved V genes explain under half, and the rest has no known cause. For V, J and clone size, that table is used; D and trimming come from the DNA. For this sample the table gives 300,000 or so clones, of which roughly 86% were detected only once. Of the sample, roughly 8% falls within the top ten clones.

As concerns this clone: Its antigen target is currently unknown. Per-nucleotide qualities are absent, and no much larger clonotype sits a single base away.

Broader findings and caveats from the paper: The quantity of clinical and demographic metadata differed by source and by participant and was supplied without curation.

A second Seattle source provided samples from volunteer blood donors who had recovered from COVID-19. The collaborating institutions used their own protocols to collect whole blood in K2EDTA tubes. For TCRbeta analysis, collaborators shipped samples in one of three forms: frozen whole blood, isolated PBMCs, or DNA extracted from either of those sample types. Sequencing used peripheral blood. The chain is made from TRBV18 and TRBJ2-7, with the D gene call left open. The TCR originated in a woman in her forties or fifties who had recovered from COVID-19. The DNA reads TGTGCCAGCTCGCCGACATCCTACGAGCAGTACTTC. Its product reads: CASSPTSYEQYF.